This T cell receptor (beta chain) was retrieved from a study of persistence of HIV-infected CD4 T cells. Nonspecific anti-CD3/anti-CD28 bead stimulation represents the broad CD4+ T cell repertoire. Sorting of responding CD4+ T cells relied on upregulated CD40 ligand together with CD69. The CDR3 length is 12 residues. V dropped 2 bases and J dropped 3 bases, with 7 bases sitting between them. Germline V CDR1 and CDR2: GTSNPN, SVGIG (reference sequence). Sequencing used immunoSEQ version 4 in survey mode. Repertoires were generated with immunoSEQ multiplex PCR, while TCRdb's copy carries only in-frame clones and drops some. This table holds about 37,000 clones, about 91% found once. Of note for this clone: Its antigen is still unknown.

The specimen was CD4+ T cells sorted from PBMCs after roughly 18-hour stimulation, collected from a patient who received antiretroviral therapy. The origin of this receptor is an adult man with HIV who was CMV-seropositive. The V and J genes are TRBV30 and TRBJ1-2; no clear D gene. For the CDR3, the DNA is TGTGCCTGGAGTCGGGGAGACTATGGCTACACCTTC. Translating gives CAWSRGDYGYTF.